One sample yielded the 27 T cell receptor beta chains listed below, sequenced in a study of patients and donors after allogeneic stem cell transplantation. Each CDR3 protein is one row after TCRdb ran MiXCR on the RT-PCR reads. Of about a million distinct CDR3 sequences in the sample, approximately 19% were seen once. The material sequenced was blood, either unsorted or a sorted T cell fraction (not recorded which). The receptors stem from a human donor who was either an allogeneic HSCT recipient or a stem cell or donor lymphocyte infusion donor (not recorded which). It is not recorded whose cells these are; they may come from a transplant donor.

This clonotype was seen a handful of times. V usage is TRBV29-1 and J usage is TRBJ2-5; 9 positions match TRBD1. With V trimmed by 7 bases and J by 5 bases, 5 bases remained unmatched. The CDR3 has 12 residues. CDR1 SQVTM and CDR2 ANQGSEA come from the germline V gene. CDR3 bases: TGCAGCGCGGGACAGGGAGGTGAGACCCAGTACTTC. This sequence encodes CSAGQGGETQYF.

This clonotype is a singleton in its sample. This sequence joins TRBV5-4 and TRBJ2-3; weak D call: TRBD2 (6 bases). The V end lost 0 bases, the J end lost 2 bases, and 10 bases lay between the germline ends. Germline values: CDR1 SGHNT, CDR2 YYREEE (reference sequence). The CDR3 has 15 amino acids. The DNA for the CDR3 is TGTGCCAGCAGCTTGGTCGCGGGGCTCACAGATACGCAGTATTTT. It specifies CASSLVAGLTDTQYF.

A word on this clonotype: A read error is likely here: a far larger clone is one base away. This chain connects TRBV2 to TRBJ1-1; 7 bases match TRBD1. Germline lookup yields CDR1 SNHLY and CDR2 FYNNEI. V gave up 6 bases and J gave up 1 base; unmatched junction bases: 5. This CDR3 spans 14 amino acids. CDR3 residues: CASRSQGWNTEAFF. CDR3 DNA: TGTGCCAGCAGATCACAGGGGTGGAACACTGAAGCTTTCTTT. Combining the CDR3 with reference TRBV2 and TRBJ1-1 gives the whole variable domain EPEVTQTPSHQVTQMGQEVILRCVPISNHLYFYWYRQILGQKVEFLVSFYNNEISEKSEIFDDQFSVERPDGSNFTLKIRSTKLEDSAMYFCASRSQGWNTEAFFGQGTRLTVV.

This clonotype was counted many times. The chain uses TRBV7-9 and TRBJ2-1; D is unclear. Germline loops: CDR1 SEHNR, CDR2 FQNEAQ (reference sequence). This CDR3 has 13 residues. Trimming stripped 3 bases from V and 4 bases from J, with 7 bases between. CDR3 protein: CASSFPQYNEQFF. The DNA for the CDR3 is TGTGCCAGCAGCTTTCCTCAGTACAATGAGCAGTTCTTC. The variable domain in full, with the rest retrieved from reference TRBV7-9 and TRBJ2-1, is DTGVSQNPRHKITKRGQNVTFRCDPISEHNRLYWYRQTLGQGPEFLTYFQNEAQLEKSRLLSDRFSAERPKGSFSTLEIQRTEQGDSAMYLCASSFPQYNEQFFGPGTRLTVL.

This clonotype was counted between two and nine times. The rearrangement links TRBV28 to TRBJ2-7; D uncertain. The germline V gene has CDR1 MDHEN and CDR2 SYDVKM. This CDR3 region has 15 residues. Between the trimmed V and J ends, which lost 2 bases and 1 base, there was a span of 12 bases. The DNA of the CDR3 is TGTGCCAGCAGTTTAAGCGAGCCCGGTTCCTACGAGCAGTACTTC. Translation: CASSLSEPGSYEQYF.

The chain is built from TRBV5-1 and TRBJ2-7, with no clear D. The CDR3 spans 14 residues. Trimming removed 0 bases at V and 5 bases at J, with 12 bases between. Germline assignment: CDR1 SGHRS and CDR2 YFSETQ. As DNA, the CDR3 is TGCGCCAGCAGCTTGGGGTTATACACCGACGAGCAGTACTTC. The encoded protein is CASSLGLYTDEQYF.

This chain links TRBV6-2 or TRBV6-3 with TRBJ2-7, with 12 bases aligning to TRBD1. This CDR3 spans 16 amino acids. With V trimmed by 4 bases and J by 5 bases, 9 bases remained unmatched. Germline V CDR1 and CDR2: MNHEY, SVGEGT. The CDR3 here is CASSSGQGAPRNEQYF. CDR3 DNA sequence: TGTGCCAGCAGTTCGGGACAGGGGGCGCCCCGGAACGAGCAGTACTTC.

In this sample, this clonotype turned up a few times. V is TRBV28 and J is TRBJ1-4, with D possibly being TRBD1 (5 bases). The V and J ends lost 5 bases and 8 bases respectively, with 18 bases between them. The germline V gene has CDR1 MDHEN and CDR2 SYDVKM. There are 15 residues in the CDR3. CDR3 region: CASSRGRGSEEKLFF. The CDR3, as DNA: TGTGCCAGCAGTCGCGGGCGGGGGTCAGAAGAAAAACTGTTTTTT.

This clonotype was picked up a small number of times. Written as DNA, the CDR3 is TGTGCCAGCGATGGGGGGACGAACACCGGGGAGCTGTTTTTT. Residues: CASDGGTNTGELFF. This chain uses TRBV9 with TRBJ2-2; D is perhaps TRBD2 (6 bases). Looked up from germline, CDR1 is SGDLS and CDR2 is YYNGEE. CDR3 length: 14 residues. The V end lost 7 bases, the J end lost 0 bases, and 10 bases lay between the germline ends.

This clonotype was picked up a small number of times. CDR3 bases: TGCAGTGCTAGAGATCCCACGGGTTCCGGGACAATTCCCTACGAGCAGTACTTC. As protein: CSARDPTGSGTIPYEQYF. The V call is TRBV20-1, the J call TRBJ2-7; TRBD1 might be the D (6 bases). The CDR3 has 18 amino acids. V gave up 0 bases and J gave up 2 bases, with 23 bases separating them. Germline-derived CDR1 and CDR2 are DFQATT and SNEGSKA (reference sequence).

The rearrangement links TRBV7-2 to TRBJ1-2; 8 bases align to TRBD1. The junction had 3 bases not matched to a gene; V was cut back by 2 bases and J by 10 bases. Per germline, CDR1 SGHTA and CDR2 FQGNSA. The CDR3 runs 12 residues. As DNA, the CDR3 is TGTGCCAGCAGCTTAAGGACAGGGATCTACACCTTC. Translated: CASSLRTGIYTF. The variable domain in full, with the rest retrieved from reference TRBV7-2 and TRBJ1-2, is GAGVSQSPSNKVTEKGKDVELRCDPISGHTALYWYRQSLGQGLEFLIYFQGNSAPDKSGLPSDRFSAERTGGSVSTLTIQRTQQEDSAVYLCASSLRTGIYTFGSGTRLTVV.

This clonotype was recorded many times. The chain uses TRBV20-1 and TRBJ1-1; unclear D gene. CDR1 is DFQATT and CDR2 is SNEGSKA in the germline V gene (reference sequence). Deletions cut 6 bases from V and 1 base from J, with 15 bases between. The CDR3 sequence is 14 residues long. CDR3 coding DNA: TGCAGTGCCCGAGGTGTGGGTTGGAACACTGAAGCTTTCTTT. Translated: CSARGVGWNTEAFF.

The J gene is TRBJ2-2, the V gene TRBV6-1, with 9 bases fitting TRBD1. V lost 7 bases to trimming and J lost 2 bases; unmatched junction nucleotides: 5. Per the germline V gene, CDR1 is MNHNS and CDR2 is SASEGT. The CDR3 sequence is 15 residues long. The CDR3 sequence is CASKHRGRNTGELFF. CDR3 nucleotides: TGTGCCAGCAAACACAGGGGGCGAAACACCGGGGAGCTGTTTTTT.

This chain uses TRBV4-2 with TRBJ2-3, with 9 bases aligning to TRBD2. The V gene end was trimmed by 0 bases and the J gene end by 0 bases; junction bases not matched to a gene: 10. The CDR3 contains 19 residues. Per the germline V gene, CDR1 is LGHNA and CDR2 is YNFKEQ. The DNA for the CDR3 is TGTGCCAGCAGCCAAGAGCGGCTAGCGGGAATCGGTAGCACAGATACGCAGTATTTT. Protein: CASSQERLAGIGSTDTQYF.

This clonotype was detected only a few times. The chain recombines TRBV10-3 with TRBJ2-7, with unresolved D. Germline lookup yields CDR1 ENHRY and CDR2 SYGVKD. The CDR3 is 14 residues long. The V end lost 3 bases, the J end lost 2 bases, and 11 bases lay between the germline ends. The CDR3 DNA follows: TGTGCCATCAGTGACGGCCCTCAAACCTACGAGCAGTACTTC. Its protein product is CAISDGPQTYEQYF.

The V and J genes are TRBV2 and TRBJ2-1, with 9 bases matching TRBD2. Germline V gives CDR1 SNHLY, CDR2 FYNNEI. This CDR3 contains 16 residues. Trimming removed 4 bases from V and 6 bases from J; junction bases left unmatched: 10. Here the CDR3 reads CASSGSGRPRGNEQFF. Here the CDR3 DNA reads TGTGCCAGCAGTGGGAGCGGGAGGCCACGGGGCAATGAGCAGTTCTTC. The full variable domain, its missing parts supplied by reference TRBV2 and TRBJ2-1, is EPEVTQTPSHQVTQMGQEVILRCVPISNHLYFYWYRQILGQKVEFLVSFYNNEISEKSEIFDDQFSVERPDGSNFTLKIRSTKLEDSAMYFCASSGSGRPRGNEQFFGPGTRLTVL.

V usage is TRBV13 and J usage is TRBJ2-5; TRBD2 aligns across 8 bases. Looked up from germline, CDR1 is PRHDT and CDR2 is FYEKMQ (reference sequence). The ends lost 5 bases at V and 1 base at J; junction bases unmatched: 3. CDR3 size: 14 residues. CDR3 region: CASSIAGTQETQYF. In nucleotides, the CDR3 is TGTGCCAGCAGCATAGCGGGGACCCAAGAGACCCAGTACTTC.

This clonotype showed up just a few times. V and J are TRBV20-1 and TRBJ1-1; D not resolved. Germline assignment: CDR1 DFQATT and CDR2 SNEGSKA (reference sequence). V lost 0 bases to trimming and J lost 5 bases, with 13 bases between them. The CDR3 loop spans 14 amino acids. Here the CDR3 DNA reads TGCAGTGCTAGAGAGGGAACTCCTCGGACTGAAGCTTTCTTT. Encoded protein: CSAREGTPRTEAFF.

The chain couples TRBV11-2 to TRBJ2-1; D not certain. There are 16 residues in the CDR3. The ends were cut back, 6 bases at V and 10 bases at J, with 25 bases in the middle. CDR1 is SGHAT and CDR2 is FQNNGV in the germline V gene. The CDR3 DNA sequence: TGTGCCAGCAGACCCACCCCCCCCAGGTTAATGGTGGAGCAGTTCTTC. It encodes CASRPTPPRLMVEQFF.

The V and J genes are TRBV4-2 and TRBJ2-5, with 8 bases matching TRBD2. This CDR3 contains 17 residues. Germline V gene lookup returns CDR1 LGHNA and CDR2 YNFKEQ. V gave up 0 bases and J gave up 5 bases; unmatched junction bases: 11. This CDR3 is CASSQDAKGLAVETQYF. In DNA, the CDR3 is TGTGCCAGCAGCCAAGACGCTAAAGGACTAGCTGTCGAGACCCAGTACTTC.

The gene calls are TRBV28 and TRBJ2-2, with TRBD1 matching over 9 bases. The CDR3 extends over 16 amino acids. The V segment lost 7 bases and the J segment 7 bases; nucleotides outside the gene matches: 13. Germline CDR1 is MDHEN and CDR2 is SYDVKM. Here the CDR3 reads CASTDPGTGSGGELFF. The CDR3 bases are TGTGCCAGCACAGACCCCGGGACAGGGTCGGGCGGGGAGCTGTTTTTT.

There are a few counts of this clonotype. The chain has TRBV7-3 and TRBJ2-1; no clear D. CDR1 and CDR2 from the germline V gene are SGHTA and FQGTGA. The length of the CDR3 is 15 residues. Deletions cut 1 base from V and 6 bases from J, with 13 bases between. CDR3 sequence reads: CASSLSGMVANEQFF. In DNA form, the CDR3 reads TGTGCCAGCAGCTTAAGCGGTATGGTGGCCAATGAGCAGTTCTTC.

This clonotype has just a few counts. The V and J genes are TRBV2 and TRBJ1-5; D uncertain. There are 16 residues in the CDR3. CDR1 SNHLY and CDR2 FYNNEI come from the germline V gene. Trimming took off 4 bases at V and 1 base at J, with 14 bases between the two ends. CDR3 region: CASSAGPSRSNQPQHF. DNA for the CDR3: TGTGCCAGCAGTGCCGGACCTTCCAGGAGCAATCAGCCCCAGCATTTT.

This clonotype occurred many times. The chain uses TRBV5-1 and TRBJ2-1; possibly TRBD2 for D (5 bases). Germline CDR1 SGHRS, CDR2 YFSETQ. V was shortened by 0 bases and J by 9 bases, with 7 bases between the two germline ends. This CDR3 region has 12 residues. For the CDR3, the DNA is TGCGCCAGCAGCTTGGATGCGGGTGAGCAGTTCTTC. Translated, it gives CASSLDAGEQFF.

This chain uses TRBV3-1 with TRBJ2-1; the D is unclear. Trimming shortened V by 0 bases and J by 0 bases, and 12 bases separated the two germline ends. Germline V CDR1 and CDR2: LGHDT, YNNKEL (reference sequence). The length of the CDR3 is 17 residues. Here the CDR3 reads CASSQERRLSSYNEQFF. The DNA for the CDR3 is TGTGCCAGCAGCCAAGAGAGGCGACTCAGCTCCTACAATGAGCAGTTCTTC.

This clonotype was seen at least ten times. J is TRBJ2-2 and V is TRBV29-1; no clear D gene. The CDR3 is 14 residues long. V dropped 0 bases and J dropped 0 bases, with 5 bases sitting between them. Germline V gives CDR1 SQVTM, CDR2 ANQGSEA. In nucleotides, the CDR3 is TGCAGCGTTGAAGATCCGGCGAACACCGGGGAGCTGTTTTTT. Translation gives CSVEDPANTGELFF.

This clonotype has only a few counts. The chain joins TRBV30 to TRBJ2-7; D is undetermined. The CDR3 loop spans 13 amino acids. CDR1 and CDR2 from the germline V gene are GTSNPN and SVGIG (reference sequence). The V end lost 3 bases, the J end lost 6 bases, and 15 bases lay between the germline ends. The CDR3 DNA sequence: TGTGCCTGGAGGGGGATACTATCCGGCGAGCAGTACTTC. Encoded protein: CAWRGILSGEQYF. Full variable domain (rest looked up from reference TRBV30 and TRBJ2-7): SQTIHQWPATLVQPVGSPLSLECTVEGTSNPNLYWYRQAAGRGLQLLFYSVGIGQISSEVPQNLSASRPQDRQFILSSKKLLLSDSGFYLCAWRGILSGEQYFGPGTRLTVT.